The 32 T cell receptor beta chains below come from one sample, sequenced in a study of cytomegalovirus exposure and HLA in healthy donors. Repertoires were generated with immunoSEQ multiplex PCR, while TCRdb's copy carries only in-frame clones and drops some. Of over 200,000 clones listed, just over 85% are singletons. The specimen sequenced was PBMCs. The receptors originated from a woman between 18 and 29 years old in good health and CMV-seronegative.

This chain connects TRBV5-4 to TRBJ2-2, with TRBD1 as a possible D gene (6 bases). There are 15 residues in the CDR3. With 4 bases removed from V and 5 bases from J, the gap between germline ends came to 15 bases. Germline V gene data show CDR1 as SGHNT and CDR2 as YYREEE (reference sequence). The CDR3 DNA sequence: TGTGCCAGCAGCCCTCGGACAGACCAGACCGGGGAGCTGTTTTTT. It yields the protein CASSPRTDQTGELFF.

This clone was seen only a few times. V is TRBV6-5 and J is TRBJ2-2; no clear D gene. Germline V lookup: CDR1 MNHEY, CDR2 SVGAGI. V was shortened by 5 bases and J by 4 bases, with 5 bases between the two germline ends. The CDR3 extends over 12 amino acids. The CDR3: CASSPSTGELFF. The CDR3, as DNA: TGTGCCAGCAGTCCCAGCACCGGGGAGCTGTTTTTT.

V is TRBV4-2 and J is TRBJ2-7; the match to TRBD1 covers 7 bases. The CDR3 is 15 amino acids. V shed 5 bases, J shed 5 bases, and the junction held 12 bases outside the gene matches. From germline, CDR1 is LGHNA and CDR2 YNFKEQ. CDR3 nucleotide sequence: TGTGCCAGCAGCTACGGGACAGATAATACTGACGAGCAGTACTTC. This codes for CASSYGTDNTDEQYF.

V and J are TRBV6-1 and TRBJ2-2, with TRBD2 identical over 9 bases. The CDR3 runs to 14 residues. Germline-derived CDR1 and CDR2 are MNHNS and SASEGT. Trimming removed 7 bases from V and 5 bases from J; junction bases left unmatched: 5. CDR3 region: CASNSGSVTGELFF. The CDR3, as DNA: TGTGCCAGCAATAGCGGGAGCGTGACCGGGGAGCTGTTTTTT.

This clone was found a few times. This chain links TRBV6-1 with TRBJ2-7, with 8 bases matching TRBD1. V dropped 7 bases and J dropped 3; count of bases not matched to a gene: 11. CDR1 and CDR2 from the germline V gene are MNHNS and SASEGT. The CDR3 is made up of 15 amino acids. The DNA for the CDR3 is TGTGCCAGCAAAAAAACCGGGACAGGATTCTACGAGCAGTACTTC. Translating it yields CASKKTGTGFYEQYF.

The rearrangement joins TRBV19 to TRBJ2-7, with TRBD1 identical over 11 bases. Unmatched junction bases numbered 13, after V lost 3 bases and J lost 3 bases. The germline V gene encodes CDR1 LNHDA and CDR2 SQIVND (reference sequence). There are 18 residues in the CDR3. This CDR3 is CASSIRTGQGAILYEQYF. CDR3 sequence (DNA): TGTGCCAGTAGTATCCGTACCGGACAGGGGGCGATTCTCTACGAGCAGTACTTC.

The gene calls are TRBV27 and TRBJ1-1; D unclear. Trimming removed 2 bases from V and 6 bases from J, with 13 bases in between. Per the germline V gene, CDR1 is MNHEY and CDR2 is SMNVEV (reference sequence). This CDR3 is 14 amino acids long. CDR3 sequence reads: CASSLIYGRAEAFF. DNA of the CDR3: TGTGCCAGCAGTTTAATCTATGGTCGAGCTGAAGCTTTCTTT.

In DNA form, the CDR3 reads TGCGCCAGCAGCCTCACGATTCAGGGGGGTAACTATGGCTACACCTTC. The encoded protein is CASSLTIQGGNYGYTF. The chain joins TRBV4-1 to TRBJ1-2; 7 bases agree with TRBD1. CDR1 is MGHRA, CDR2 YSYEKL, per germline. Germline trimming cut 4 bases from V and 1 base from J; bases unmatched to any gene: 9. The CDR3 is made up of 16 amino acids.

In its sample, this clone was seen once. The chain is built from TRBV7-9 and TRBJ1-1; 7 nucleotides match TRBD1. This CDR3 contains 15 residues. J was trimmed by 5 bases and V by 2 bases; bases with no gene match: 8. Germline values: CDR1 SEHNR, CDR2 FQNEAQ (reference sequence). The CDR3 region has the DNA TGTGCCAGCAGCTTATCGACAGGGATGAGAACTGAAGCTTTCTTT. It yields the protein CASSLSTGMRTEAFF.

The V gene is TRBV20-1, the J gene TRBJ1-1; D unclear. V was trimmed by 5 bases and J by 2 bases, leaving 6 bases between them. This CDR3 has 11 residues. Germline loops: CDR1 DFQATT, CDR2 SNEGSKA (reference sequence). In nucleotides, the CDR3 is TGCAGTGCTGCGCTAAACACTGAAGCTTTCTTT. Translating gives CSAALNTEAFF.

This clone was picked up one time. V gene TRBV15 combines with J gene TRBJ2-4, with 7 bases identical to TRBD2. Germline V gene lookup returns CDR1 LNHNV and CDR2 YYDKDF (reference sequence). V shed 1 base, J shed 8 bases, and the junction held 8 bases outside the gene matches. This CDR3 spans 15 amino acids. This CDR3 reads CATSRVLGGADIQYF. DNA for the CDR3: TGTGCCACCAGCAGAGTATTGGGAGGGGCGGACATTCAGTACTTC.

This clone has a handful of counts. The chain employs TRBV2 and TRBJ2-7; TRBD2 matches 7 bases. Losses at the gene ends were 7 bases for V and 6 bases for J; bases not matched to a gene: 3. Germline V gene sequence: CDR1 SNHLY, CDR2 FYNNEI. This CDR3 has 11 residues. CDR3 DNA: TGTGCCAGCACGACTAGCTCCGAGCAGTACTTC. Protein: CASTTSSEQYF.

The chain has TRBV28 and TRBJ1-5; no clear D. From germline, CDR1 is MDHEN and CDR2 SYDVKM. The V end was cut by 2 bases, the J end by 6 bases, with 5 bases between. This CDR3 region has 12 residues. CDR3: CASSLSSQPQHF. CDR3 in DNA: TGTGCCAGCAGTTTAAGCTCTCAGCCCCAGCATTTT. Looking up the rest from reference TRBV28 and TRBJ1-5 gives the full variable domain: DVKVTQSSRYLVKRTGEKVFLECVQDMDHENMFWYRQDPGLGLRLIYFSYDVKMKEKGDIPEGYSVSREKKERFSLILESASTNQTSMYLCASSLSSQPQHFGDGTRLSIL.

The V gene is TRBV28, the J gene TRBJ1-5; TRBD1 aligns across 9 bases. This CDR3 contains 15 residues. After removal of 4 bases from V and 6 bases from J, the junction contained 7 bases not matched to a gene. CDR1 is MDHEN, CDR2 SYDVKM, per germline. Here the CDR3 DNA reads TGTGCCAGCAGTTACGGACAGGGGAGGGGTCAGCCCCAGCATTTT. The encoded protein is CASSYGQGRGQPQHF.

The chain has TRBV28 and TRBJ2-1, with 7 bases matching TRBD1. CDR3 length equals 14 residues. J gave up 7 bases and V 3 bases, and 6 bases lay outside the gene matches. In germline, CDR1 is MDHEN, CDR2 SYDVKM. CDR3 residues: CASSLGTEGNEQFF. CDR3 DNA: TGTGCCAGCAGTTTGGGGACAGAGGGGAATGAGCAGTTCTTC.

CDR3 residues: CATENGGPRNTGELFF. CDR3 nucleotides: TGTGCCACCGAGAATGGAGGGCCTCGGAACACCGGGGAGCTGTTTTTT. The chain links TRBV27 to TRBJ2-2; a weak D match, TRBD2 (6 bases). The CDR3 loop spans 16 amino acids. Trimming pared 10 bases from V and 1 base from J, leaving 19 bases between. Germline lookup yields CDR1 MNHEY and CDR2 SMNVEV (reference sequence).

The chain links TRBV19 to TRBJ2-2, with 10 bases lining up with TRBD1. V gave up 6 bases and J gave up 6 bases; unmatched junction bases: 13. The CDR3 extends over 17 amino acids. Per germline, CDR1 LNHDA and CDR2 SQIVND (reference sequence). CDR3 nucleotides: TGTGCCAGTAGGCCAAGATCCGGGACAGGGGAATCCGGGGAGCTGTTTTTT. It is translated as CASRPRSGTGESGELFF.

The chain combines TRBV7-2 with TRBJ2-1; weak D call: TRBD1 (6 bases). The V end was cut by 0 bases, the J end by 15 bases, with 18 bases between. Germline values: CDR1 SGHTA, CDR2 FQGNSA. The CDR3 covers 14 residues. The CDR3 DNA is TGTGCCAGCAGCTTAGCTCCCTTGACAGGCGATACGTTCTTC. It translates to CASSLAPLTGDTFF.

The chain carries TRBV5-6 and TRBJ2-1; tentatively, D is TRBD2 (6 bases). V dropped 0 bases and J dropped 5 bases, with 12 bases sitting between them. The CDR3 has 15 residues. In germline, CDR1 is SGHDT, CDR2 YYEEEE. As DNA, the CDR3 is TGTGCCAGCAGCTTGGTGACGCAGCGGGACAATGAGCAGTTCTTC. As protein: CASSLVTQRDNEQFF. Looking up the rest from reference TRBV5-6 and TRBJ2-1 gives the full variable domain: DAGVTQSPTHLIKTRGQQVTLRCSPKSGHDTVSWYQQALGQGPQFIFQYYEEEERQRGNFPDRFSGHQFPNYSSELNVNALLLGDSALYLCASSLVTQRDNEQFFGPGTRLTVL.

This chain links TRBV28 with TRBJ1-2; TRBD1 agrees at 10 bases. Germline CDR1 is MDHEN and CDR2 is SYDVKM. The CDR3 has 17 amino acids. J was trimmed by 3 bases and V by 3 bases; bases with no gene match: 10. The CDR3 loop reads CASSFRDRGYLYYGYTF. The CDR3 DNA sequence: TGTGCCAGCAGTTTTCGGGACAGGGGATATCTTTACTATGGCTACACCTTC.

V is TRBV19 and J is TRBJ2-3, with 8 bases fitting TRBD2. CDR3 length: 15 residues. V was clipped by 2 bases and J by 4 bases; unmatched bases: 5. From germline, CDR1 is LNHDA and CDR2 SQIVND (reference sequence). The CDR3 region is CASSISGGVPDTQYF. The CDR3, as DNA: TGTGCCAGTAGTATATCGGGAGGGGTCCCAGATACGCAGTATTTT.

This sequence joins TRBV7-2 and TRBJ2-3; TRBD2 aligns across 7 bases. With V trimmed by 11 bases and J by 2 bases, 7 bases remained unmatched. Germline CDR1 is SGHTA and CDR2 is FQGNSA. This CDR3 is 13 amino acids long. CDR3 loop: CASSGTFTDTQYF. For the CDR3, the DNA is TGTGCCTCTAGCGGAACCTTCACAGATACGCAGTATTTT. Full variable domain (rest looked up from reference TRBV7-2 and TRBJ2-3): GAGVSQSPSNKVTEKGKDVELRCDPISGHTALYWYRQSLGQGLEFLIYFQGNSAPDKSGLPSDRFSAERTGGSVSTLTIQRTQQEDSAVYLCASSGTFTDTQYFGPGTRLTVL.

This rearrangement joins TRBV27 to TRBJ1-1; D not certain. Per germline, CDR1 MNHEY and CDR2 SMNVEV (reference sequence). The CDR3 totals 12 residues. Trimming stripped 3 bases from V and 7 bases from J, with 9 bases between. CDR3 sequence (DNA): TGTGCCAGCAGTTTGAGATCCCTTGAAGCTTTCTTT. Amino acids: CASSLRSLEAFF.

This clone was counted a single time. CDR3 residues: CASSYDRGETQYF. CDR3 sequence (DNA): TGTGCCAGCAGCTACGACAGGGGCGAGACCCAGTACTTC. The V gene is TRBV5-6, the J gene TRBJ2-5; 8 bases fit TRBD1. After removal of 3 bases from V and 5 bases from J, the junction contained 3 bases not matched to a gene. This CDR3 spans 13 amino acids. CDR1 is SGHDT and CDR2 is YYEEEE in the germline V gene.

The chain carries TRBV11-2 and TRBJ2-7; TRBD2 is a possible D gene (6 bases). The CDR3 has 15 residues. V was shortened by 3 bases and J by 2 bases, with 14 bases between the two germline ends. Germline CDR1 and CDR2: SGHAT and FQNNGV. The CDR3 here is CASSFRPQRAYEQYF. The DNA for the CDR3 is TGTGCCAGCAGCTTTCGGCCCCAGCGGGCCTACGAGCAGTACTTC.

This CDR3 reads CASSLAGTGSNTEAFF. The DNA of the CDR3 is TGTGCCAGCAGCTTAGCCGGGACAGGATCGAACACTGAAGCTTTCTTT. The rearrangement links TRBV7-9 to TRBJ1-1, with 8 bases lining up with TRBD1. This CDR3 is built from 16 residues. CDR1 is SEHNR, CDR2 FQNEAQ, per germline (reference sequence). The V and J ends lost 0 bases and 1 base, in that order; junction bases with no gene match: 4.

CDR3 nucleotide sequence: TGTGCCAGCAGTTACTCGGGACTAGCGGGAGGGGAGCTGTTTTTT. As protein: CASSYSGLAGGELFF. This chain connects TRBV6-5 to TRBJ2-2; 13 nucleotides line up with TRBD2. The V and J ends lost 0 bases and 8 bases, in that order; junction bases with no gene match: 0. In germline, CDR1 is MNHEY, CDR2 SVGAGI. CDR3 size: 15 residues.

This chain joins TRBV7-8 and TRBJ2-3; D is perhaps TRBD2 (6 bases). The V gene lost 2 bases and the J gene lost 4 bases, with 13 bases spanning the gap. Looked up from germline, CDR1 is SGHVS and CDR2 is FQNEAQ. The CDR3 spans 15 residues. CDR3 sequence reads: CASSLTLSGADTQYF. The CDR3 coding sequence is TGTGCCAGCAGCTTAACCCTTTCGGGGGCAGATACGCAGTATTTT.

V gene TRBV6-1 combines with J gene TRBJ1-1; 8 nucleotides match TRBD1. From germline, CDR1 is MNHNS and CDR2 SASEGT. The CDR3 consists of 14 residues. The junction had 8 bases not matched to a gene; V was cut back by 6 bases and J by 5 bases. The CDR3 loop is CASRRTGRGTEAFF. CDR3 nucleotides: TGTGCCAGCAGAAGGACAGGGCGGGGAACTGAAGCTTTCTTT.

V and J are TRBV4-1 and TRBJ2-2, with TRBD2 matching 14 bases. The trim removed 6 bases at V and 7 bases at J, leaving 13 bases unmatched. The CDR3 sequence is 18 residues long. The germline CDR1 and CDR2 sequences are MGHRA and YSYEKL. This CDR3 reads CASSRLGLAGDGDGELFF. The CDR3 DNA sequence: TGCGCCAGCAGTCGTCTGGGACTAGCGGGAGACGGTGACGGGGAGCTGTTTTTT.

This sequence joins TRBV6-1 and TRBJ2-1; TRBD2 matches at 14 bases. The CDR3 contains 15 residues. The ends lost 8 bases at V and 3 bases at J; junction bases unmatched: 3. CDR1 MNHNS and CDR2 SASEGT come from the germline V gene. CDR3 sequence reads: CASRTSGRIYNEQFF. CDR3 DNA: TGTGCCAGCCGGACTAGCGGGAGGATCTACAATGAGCAGTTCTTC.

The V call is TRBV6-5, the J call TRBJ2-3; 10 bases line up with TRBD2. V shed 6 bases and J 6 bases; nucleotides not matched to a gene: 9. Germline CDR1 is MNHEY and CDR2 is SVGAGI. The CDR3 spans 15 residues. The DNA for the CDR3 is TGTGCCAGCAGATCTAGCGGGAGCTCATGGGATACGCAGTATTTT. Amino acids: CASRSSGSSWDTQYF.